This T cell receptor (beta chain) was captured in a study of cytomegalovirus exposure and HLA in healthy donors. Study-wide points: A previous analysis found most TCR beta V segments productive roughly 87% or roughly 30% of the time.

As for this clone: Its antigen is unidentified.

PCR employed 60 Vbeta and 13 Jbeta primers. TCRdb's table, derived via immunoSEQ multiplex PCR, lists solely in-frame clones and lacks some. The table lists tens of thousands of clones, 65% to 80% of them singletons, with 2.7% in the top ten. The sequencing sample was made of PBMCs. This receptor was identified in a man aged 25 to 45 in good health and CMV-seronegative.

CDR3 in DNA: TGTGCCAGCAGCCGCAGCACTAGTGCGAACACCGGGGAGCTGTTTTTT. It translates to CASSRSTSANTGELFF. This rearrangement joins TRBV5-4 to TRBJ2-2; D possibly corresponds to TRBD2 (5 bases). V was clipped by 4 bases and J by 0 bases, with 13 bases between them. CDR3 size: 16 residues. Germline V gene data show CDR1 as SGHNT and CDR2 as YYREEE (reference sequence).